Following are 29 T cell receptor beta chains from one sample sequenced in a study of CD8+ T cells in alopecia areata. Stated treatment: oral pan-JAK inhibitor, 5-10 mg twice daily. As the sequencing template, cDNA was produced by extracting RNA and reverse transcribing it. The protocol was immunoSEQ multiplex PCR, while the TCRdb copy is restricted to in-frame clones and leaves out a portion. The sample has 200,000 to 250,000 clones; approximately 47% are singletons. The specimen was CD4+ T cells sorted from blood, collected at roughly week 38, from a patient treated with tofacitinib. Source of these receptors: a human donor with alopecia areata.

This clone has only a few counts. The chain uses TRBV25-1 and TRBJ2-1; perhaps TRBD2 as D (6 bases). Per germline, CDR1 MGHDK and CDR2 SYGVNS. This CDR3 comprises 11 residues. V gave up 5 bases and J gave up 13 bases, with 12 bases separating them. The DNA of the CDR3 is TGTGCCAGCAGTTCGAGCGGGTCCCAGTTCTTC. Protein: CASSSSGSQFF. The full variable domain, completed using reference TRBV25-1 and TRBJ2-1, is EADIYQTPRYLVIGTGKKITLECSQTMGHDKMYWYQQDPGMELHLIHYSYGVNSTEKGDLSSESTVSRIRTEHFPLTLESARPSHTSQYLCASSSSGSQFFGPGTRLTVL.

The J gene is TRBJ1-5, the V gene TRBV6-5; D not resolved. CDR1 and CDR2 (germline): MNHEY, SVGAGI. V was clipped by 6 bases and J by 3 bases, with 9 bases between them. The CDR3 is made up of 13 amino acids. CDR3 loop: CASRAQHNQPQHF. The CDR3 nucleotides are TGTGCCAGCAGAGCACAGCACAATCAGCCCCAGCATTTT.

This clone was counted between two and nine times. The rearrangement links TRBV29-1 to TRBJ2-1, with unresolved D. The germline CDR1 and CDR2 sequences are SQVTM and ANQGSEA. The ends were cut back, 4 bases at V and 4 bases at J, with 8 bases in the middle. The CDR3 sequence is 12 residues long. Here the CDR3 reads CSVGAPYNEQFF. The CDR3, as DNA: TGCAGCGTTGGGGCACCTTACAATGAGCAGTTCTTC.

The chain has TRBV5-4 and TRBJ2-1, with TRBD1 as a possible D gene (5 bases). Trimming pared 1 base from V and 4 bases from J, leaving 9 bases between. There are 14 residues in the CDR3. CDR1 is SGHNT and CDR2 is YYREEE in the germline V gene (reference sequence). The CDR3 nucleotides are TGTGCCAGCAGCTTGAATGACAGATACAATGAGCAGTTCTTC. Its translation: CASSLNDRYNEQFF.

This clone was observed a few times. This sequence joins TRBV6-5 and TRBJ2-2; 11 bases are shared with TRBD1. V shed 4 bases, J shed 5 bases, and the junction held 3 bases outside the gene matches. Per the germline V gene, CDR1 is MNHEY and CDR2 is SVGAGI. This CDR3 region has 15 residues. The CDR3 DNA sequence: TGTGCCAGCAGTTTGGACAGGGGGCGTACCGGGGAGCTGTTTTTT. This translates into CASSLDRGRTGELFF.

The chain is built from TRBV7-6 and TRBJ2-6; D not resolved. Germline V lookup: CDR1 SGHVS, CDR2 FNYEAQ. There are 15 residues in the CDR3. With 2 bases removed from V and 2 bases from J, the gap between germline ends came to 7 bases. The CDR3 DNA reads as TGTGCCAGCAGCTTATCGGGTGCTGGGGCCAACGTCCTGACTTTC. Residues: CASSLSGAGANVLTF.

The chain uses TRBV30 and TRBJ2-5; D unclear. The CDR3 totals 12 residues. CDR1 GTSNPN and CDR2 SVGIG come from the germline V gene (reference sequence). V lost 2 bases and J 6 bases, leaving 10 bases between the germline ends. The CDR3 loop reads CAWSKVEQTQYF. The CDR3 DNA reads as TGTGCCTGGAGTAAGGTAGAACAGACCCAGTACTTC.

As DNA, the CDR3 is TGTGCCAGCAGCCCCGGGGCCCCAGAGACCCAGTACTTC. The encoded protein is CASSPGAPETQYF. The V call is TRBV6-5, the J call TRBJ2-5; D might be TRBD1 or TRBD2, each matching 5 bases. Germline CDR1 reads MNHEY; CDR2 reads SVGAGI. Trimming took off 6 bases at V and 4 bases at J, with 12 bases between the two ends. The CDR3 runs to 13 residues.

The chain has TRBV6-5 and TRBJ2-2; maybe TRBD1 (5 bases). Between the trimmed V and J ends, which lost 6 bases and 2 bases, there was a span of 13 bases. The CDR3 covers 15 residues. The germline V gene has CDR1 MNHEY and CDR2 SVGAGI. CDR3 sequence reads: CASSSTDHNTGELFF. Here the CDR3 DNA reads TGTGCCAGCAGCTCGACAGACCACAACACCGGGGAGCTGTTTTTT.

The chain has TRBV6-1 and TRBJ2-2; D gene uncertain. Trimming cost V 6 bases and J 6 bases, with 11 bases left between them. CDR1 is MNHNS, CDR2 SASEGT, per germline. The CDR3 runs to 13 residues. The chain's CDR3 is CASSRGNPGELFF. For the CDR3, the DNA is TGTGCCAGCAGCCGAGGCAATCCCGGGGAGCTGTTTTTT.

This rearrangement joins TRBV6-1 to TRBJ1-4, with unresolved D. Germline V gene sequence: CDR1 MNHNS, CDR2 SASEGT. The CDR3 covers 15 residues. The V gene lost 1 base and the J gene lost 7 bases, with 13 bases spanning the gap. CDR3 sequence (DNA): TGTGCCAGCAGTGAAGAGGAACAGCTGCGTGAAAAACTGTTTTTT. Protein product: CASSEEEQLREKLFF.

V and J are TRBV30 and TRBJ1-1; a possible D gene is TRBD1 (5 bases). Trimming left V 4 bases short and J 4 bases short, with 13 bases between. The CDR3 covers 13 residues. Germline loops: CDR1 GTSNPN, CDR2 SVGIG (reference sequence). The CDR3 protein is CAWTRGEGTEAFF. The CDR3 nucleotides are TGTGCCTGGACCCGGGGGGAGGGCACTGAAGCTTTCTTT. Full variable domain (outside the CDR3, taken from reference TRBV30 and TRBJ1-1): SQTIHQWPATLVQPVGSPLSLECTVEGTSNPNLYWYRQAAGRGLQLLFYSVGIGQISSEVPQNLSASRPQDRQFILSSKKLLLSDSGFYLCAWTRGEGTEAFFGQGTRLTVV.

The chain links TRBV30 to TRBJ2-7, with 7 bases aligning to TRBD1. This CDR3 is built from 14 residues. CDR1 and CDR2 from the germline V gene are GTSNPN and SVGIG (reference sequence). The V segment lost 2 bases and the J segment 7 bases; nucleotides outside the gene matches: 11. The CDR3 DNA reads TGTGCCTGGAGTCCCCTGACAGGGTACGGGGAGCAGTACTTC. Protein product: CAWSPLTGYGEQYF.

In its sample, this clone was seen a few times. This sequence joins TRBV27 and TRBJ2-7; D gene unclear. V gave up 1 base and J gave up 4 bases, with 14 bases separating them. Germline CDR1 is MNHEY and CDR2 is SMNVEV (reference sequence). This CDR3 spans 15 amino acids. The CDR3 spells CASSLWSSSEYEQYF. The CDR3 DNA sequence: TGTGCCAGCAGTTTATGGTCTTCTTCAGAGTACGAGCAGTACTTC.

This rearrangement joins TRBV20-1 to TRBJ2-4; D gene uncertain. V lost 4 bases to trimming and J lost 9 bases, with 10 bases between them. Germline V gene data show CDR1 as DFQATT and CDR2 as SNEGSKA (reference sequence). This CDR3 spans 11 amino acids. The CDR3: CSANKESIQYF. CDR3 DNA sequence: TGCAGTGCTAACAAAGAGAGCATTCAGTACTTC.

The chain combines TRBV30 with TRBJ1-6; D is unresolved. Germline V gives CDR1 GTSNPN, CDR2 SVGIG (reference sequence). The CDR3 runs to 11 residues. V dropped 7 bases and J dropped 12 bases, with 13 bases sitting between them. The DNA for the CDR3 is TGTGCCTTCTACAAGGCCGGACCCCTCCACTTT. Translated, it gives CAFYKAGPLHF.

The rearrangement uses TRBV29-1 and TRBJ2-4; D is tentatively TRBD1 or TRBD2 (5 bases each). CDR1 and CDR2 from the germline V gene are SQVTM and ANQGSEA. V gave up 5 bases and J gave up 6 bases, with 14 bases separating them. CDR3 size: 13 residues. CDR3 residues: CSVTGTDRNIQYF. The CDR3 nucleotides read TGCAGCGTTACCGGGACCGATCGAAACATTCAGTACTTC.

The CDR3 loop is CASSQEAAGVLYEQFF. In DNA form, the CDR3 reads TGCGCCAGCAGCCAAGAAGCAGCGGGAGTACTCTATGAGCAGTTCTTC. This sequence joins TRBV4-3 and TRBJ2-1; 8 bases line up with TRBD2. V was clipped by 0 bases and J by 8 bases; unmatched bases: 9. CDR3 length: 16 amino acids. CDR1 and CDR2 from the germline V gene are LGHNA and YSLEER.

The rearrangement uses TRBV27 and TRBJ2-2; 9 nucleotides line up with TRBD2. V was pared by 1 base and J by 7 bases, with 7 bases of the junction left unmatched. Germline-derived CDR1 and CDR2 are MNHEY and SMNVEV (reference sequence). The CDR3 is 16 amino acids. CDR3 protein: CASSLFAGGPGGELFF. DNA for the CDR3: TGTGCCAGCAGTTTATTCGCGGGAGGGCCTGGCGGGGAGCTGTTTTTT.

To note about this clone: Other DNA sequences in the sample encode the same CDR3. This chain uses TRBV18 with TRBJ1-5; D gene ambiguous. V lost 3 bases to trimming and J lost 2 bases, with 5 bases between them. The CDR3 covers 13 residues. Germline V lookup: CDR1 KGHSH, CDR2 LQKENI. The CDR3 is CASSPEGNQPQHF. The DNA of the CDR3 is TGTGCCAGCTCACCCGAGGGCAATCAGCCCCAGCATTTT.

The chain combines TRBV10-1 with TRBJ2-1; TRBD1 matches 7 bases. The CDR3 sequence is 15 residues long. In germline, CDR1 is WNHNN, CDR2 SYGVQD (reference sequence). V lost 4 bases and J lost 6; bases outside the gene matches: 9. This CDR3 is CASSAAGTAFNEQFF. Written as DNA, the CDR3 is TGCGCCAGCAGTGCAGCCGGGACAGCTTTCAATGAGCAGTTCTTC.

A single count supports this clone. The rearrangement joins TRBV9 to TRBJ1-2; 10 nucleotides agree with TRBD1. The CDR3 is 14 residues long. CDR1 and CDR2 (germline): SGDLS, YYNGEE. The V gene end was trimmed by 3 bases and the J gene end by 5 bases; junction bases not matched to a gene: 4. CDR3 sequence (DNA): TGTGCCAGCAGCGAAACGGGACAGGGGTATGGCTACACCTTC. This translates into CASSETGQGYGYTF.

This chain connects TRBV10-3 to TRBJ2-5, with D perhaps TRBD1 or TRBD2 (5 bases each). The V and J ends lost 10 bases and 5 bases respectively, with 20 bases between them. Looked up from germline, CDR1 is ENHRY and CDR2 is SYGVKD. The CDR3 covers 14 residues. The CDR3 spells CATEGHAEGETQYF. CDR3 in DNA: TGTGCCACCGAAGGACATGCCGAGGGGGAGACCCAGTACTTC.

This clone was found a few times. The chain recombines TRBV30 with TRBJ2-3; a possible D gene is TRBD2 (6 bases). V was clipped by 3 bases and J by 3 bases, with 10 bases between them. The CDR3 has 13 residues. Per germline, CDR1 GTSNPN and CDR2 SVGIG (reference sequence). The CDR3 region is CAWRGGRTDTQYF. CDR3 DNA: TGTGCCTGGAGGGGGGGTAGAACAGATACGCAGTATTTT.

There are a few counts of this clone. The CDR3 region is CASSLVQGSAEAFF. In DNA form, the CDR3 reads TGTGCCAGCAGCTTAGTGCAGGGGAGCGCTGAAGCTTTCTTT. The rearrangement joins TRBV11-2 to TRBJ1-1, with TRBD1 as a possible D gene (6 bases). V shed 1 base and J shed 6 bases, with 12 bases lying between them. CDR1 and CDR2 from the germline V gene are SGHAT and FQNNGV. CDR3 size: 14 residues. The full variable domain, with the rest looked up from reference TRBV11-2 and TRBJ1-1, is EAGVAQSPRYKIIEKRQSVAFWCNPISGHATLYWYQQILGQGPKLLIQFQNNGVVDDSQLPKDRFSAERLKGVDSTLKIQPAKLEDSAVYLCASSLVQGSAEAFFGQGTRLTVV.

The sample holds a few counts of this clone. The J gene is TRBJ2-2, the V gene TRBV29-1; 8 bases align to TRBD1. The CDR3 is 14 residues long. Germline V gene lookup returns CDR1 SQVTM and CDR2 ANQGSEA. V lost 6 bases to trimming and J lost 0 bases; unmatched junction nucleotides: 3. The CDR3: CSVQTGANTGELFF. CDR3 DNA: TGCAGCGTCCAGACAGGGGCGAACACCGGGGAGCTGTTTTTT.

This clone was counted a few times. The chain employs TRBV19 and TRBJ2-1; 7 bases agree with TRBD1. The CDR3 consists of 11 residues. The V gene end was trimmed by 5 bases and the J gene end by 12 bases; junction bases not matched to a gene: 4. Germline values: CDR1 LNHDA, CDR2 SQIVND (reference sequence). CDR3 residues: CASSRRQGQFF. The CDR3 DNA follows: TGTGCCAGTAGTCGTCGACAGGGGCAGTTCTTC.

The gene calls are TRBV9 and TRBJ2-6; no firm D call. Germline V gene sequence: CDR1 SGDLS, CDR2 YYNGEE. The CDR3 is made up of 15 amino acids. V was cut by 3 bases and J by 0 bases, with 7 bases left in between. This chain's CDR3 is CASSDPPSGANVLTF. In DNA form, the CDR3 reads TGTGCCAGCAGCGACCCCCCCTCTGGGGCCAACGTCCTGACTTTC.

This clone was seen a few times. V is TRBV28 and J is TRBJ1-4; 8 nucleotides align to TRBD1. Germline loops: CDR1 MDHEN, CDR2 SYDVKM. J lost 7 bases, V lost 4 bases, and 2 bases had no gene match. The CDR3 totals 13 residues. The CDR3 nucleotides read TGTGCCAGCAGTTCCGGGACAGGTGAAAAACTGTTTTTT. Amino acids: CASSSGTGEKLFF.